The 24 T cell receptor beta chains given below trace back to one sample, sequenced in a study of blood T cell repertoires in COVID-19. TCRdb's copy holds only in-frame clones and misses some; the assay was immunoSEQ multiplex PCR. Counted here are approximately 230,000 clones, about 80% occurring once; the ten biggest clones make up 8.9%. The sequenced sample was peripheral blood. The receptors were gathered from a man at least 80 years old with acute or convalescent COVID-19.

This clone came up many times. V usage is TRBV5-1 and J usage is TRBJ2-1, with 10 nucleotides matching TRBD2. V dropped 0 bases and J dropped 5; count of bases not matched to a gene: 5. The CDR3 loop spans 16 amino acids. Germline-derived CDR1 and CDR2 are SGHRS and YFSETQ. The CDR3 DNA is TGCGCCAGCAGCTTGGTAGCGGGAGGAGGGGACAATGAGCAGTTCTTC. This translates into CASSLVAGGGDNEQFF.

The chain joins TRBV6-5 to TRBJ2-3; 10 nucleotides match TRBD1. The germline gives CDR1 MNHEY, CDR2 SVGAGI. The CDR3 length is 16 residues. V gave up 2 bases and J gave up 1 base; unmatched junction bases: 3. CDR3 bases: TGTGCCAGCAGTTACGGGGGGACAGGGGGCACAGATACGCAGTATTTT. It codes for CASSYGGTGGTDTQYF.

This clone came up once. The V call is TRBV6-6, the J call TRBJ1-2; D is undetermined. Trimming left V 1 base short and J 6 bases short, with 9 bases between. The CDR3 has 13 amino acids. Germline V gene sequence: CDR1 MNHNY, CDR2 SVGAGI (reference sequence). The chain's CDR3 is CASSYFSFDGYTF. CDR3 bases: TGTGCCAGCAGTTACTTTTCCTTTGATGGCTACACCTTC.

V gene TRBV19 combines with J gene TRBJ1-2; TRBD1 is a possible D gene (6 bases). Looked up from germline, CDR1 is LNHDA and CDR2 is SQIVND (reference sequence). The CDR3 runs to 14 residues. Trimming took 5 bases from V and 4 from J, leaving 14 bases between them. CDR3 in DNA: TGTGCCAGTAGTCCAACCACAGGGCGCTATGGCTACACCTTC. This translates into CASSPTTGRYGYTF.

This clone was seen only a few times. The J gene is TRBJ1-2, the V gene TRBV19; D call uncertain. Per germline, CDR1 LNHDA and CDR2 SQIVND (reference sequence). With 7 bases removed from V and 2 bases from J, the gap between germline ends came to 8 bases. This CDR3 has 12 residues. The CDR3 bases are TGTGCCAGTAAACATCCGAACTATGGCTACACCTTC. This gives the protein CASKHPNYGYTF.

There are a few counts of this clone. CDR3 loop: CATSRGGINTGELFF. CDR3 DNA: TGTGCCACCAGCCGTGGGGGGATAAACACCGGGGAGCTGTTTTTT. The genes are TRBV24-1 and TRBJ2-2; D possibly corresponds to TRBD2 (6 bases). The CDR3 totals 15 residues. Deletions cut 7 bases from V and 2 bases from J, with 13 bases between. Looked up from germline, CDR1 is KGHDR and CDR2 is SFDVKD.

V and J are TRBV3-1 (or the pseudogene TRBV3-2) and TRBJ1-2, with 10 bases lining up with TRBD1. J gave up 8 bases and V 3 bases, and 6 bases lay outside the gene matches. The CDR3 is 14 amino acids. Germline lookup yields CDR1 LGHDT and CDR2 YNNKEL (reference sequence). The CDR3 nucleotides are TGTGCCAGCAGCCATCCGGGGACAGGGGTCGGCTACACCTTC. Protein sequence: CASSHPGTGVGYTF.

The chain uses TRBV5-1 and TRBJ1-4; D gene uncertain. The ends were cut back, 4 bases at V and 0 bases at J, with 13 bases in the middle. This CDR3 has 16 amino acids. Germline V gene sequence: CDR1 SGHRS, CDR2 YFSETQ. The CDR3 here is CASSPSGRATNEKLFF. In nucleotides, the CDR3 is TGCGCCAGCAGCCCCTCGGGTCGCGCAACTAATGAAAAACTGTTTTTT. The full variable domain, its missing parts supplied by reference TRBV5-1 and TRBJ1-4, is KAGVTQTPRYLIKTRGQQVTLSCSPISGHRSVSWYQQTPGQGLQFLFEYFSETQRNKGNFPGRFSGRQFSNSRSEMNVSTLELGDSALYLCASSPSGRATNEKLFFGSGTQLSVL.

This clone was seen only once. This rearrangement joins TRBV30 to TRBJ1-5; D ambiguous. Trimming took 5 bases from V and 11 from J, leaving 19 bases between them. The CDR3 covers 13 residues. CDR1 and CDR2 (germline): GTSNPN, SVGIG (reference sequence). The CDR3 DNA follows: TGTGCCTGGGAGACCGGTTTTGGTGGAGCCCAGCATTTT. Residues: CAWETGFGGAQHF.

This chain links TRBV5-5 with TRBJ1-2, with no clear D. Looked up from germline, CDR1 is SGHKS and CDR2 is YYEKEE (reference sequence). The V end was cut by 3 bases, the J end by 4 bases, with 13 bases between. This CDR3 is built from 14 residues. The CDR3 nucleotides read TGTGCCAGCAGCTACGATACGGGAGGCTATGGCTACACCTTC. Protein: CASSYDTGGYGYTF.

The chain combines TRBV6-5 with TRBJ2-3, with D possibly being TRBD1 (5 bases). This CDR3 has 13 amino acids. Between the trimmed V and J ends, which lost 6 bases and 5 bases, there was a span of 12 bases. Germline V gene sequence: CDR1 MNHEY, CDR2 SVGAGI. As DNA, the CDR3 is TGTGCCAGCAGCATTCATAGGGGAGATACGCAGTATTTT. It translates to CASSIHRGDTQYF.

This clone has only one observation. This sequence joins TRBV11-1 and TRBJ2-7; D perhaps matches TRBD1 (6 bases). The length of the CDR3 is 14 residues. Per germline, CDR1 SGHAT and CDR2 FQDESV (reference sequence). Trimming removed 5 bases from V and 1 base from J, with 12 bases in between. The CDR3: CASSPRDTSYEQYF. The CDR3 DNA reads TGTGCCAGCAGCCCCCGGGACACATCCTACGAGCAGTACTTC.

V and J are TRBV6-2 or TRBV6-3 and TRBJ2-2; weak D call: TRBD1 (5 bases). CDR3 length: 15 amino acids. V dropped 3 bases and J dropped 2 bases, with 10 bases sitting between them. The germline gives CDR1 MNHEY, CDR2 SVGEGT. CDR3 sequence reads: CASSYDSPNTGELFF. The DNA for the CDR3 is TGTGCCAGCAGTTATGACAGTCCCAACACCGGGGAGCTGTTTTTT.

The chain couples TRBV19 to TRBJ2-7, with a weak D call TRBD1 (6 bases). The ends were cut back, 4 bases at V and 0 bases at J, with 10 bases in the middle. The germline V gene encodes CDR1 LNHDA and CDR2 SQIVND (reference sequence). The CDR3 has 14 amino acids. CDR3 sequence (DNA): TGTGCCAGTAGTACAGGGGCCGGCTCCTACGAGCAGTACTTC. The encoded protein is CASSTGAGSYEQYF.

This clone was seen a single time. This chain uses TRBV7-8 with TRBJ1-1; 8 bases align to TRBD1. Trimming took 5 bases from V and 0 from J; bases not matched to a gene: 5. Germline loops: CDR1 SGHVS, CDR2 FQNEAQ. The CDR3 length is 15 residues. The CDR3 spells CASSPRQGLNTEAFF. The CDR3 bases are TGTGCCAGCAGCCCCCGACAGGGGTTGAACACTGAAGCTTTCTTT.

This rearrangement joins TRBV4-1 to TRBJ2-1, with 9 nucleotides matching TRBD2. CDR3 length equals 15 residues. The J segment lost 6 bases and the V segment lost 4 bases, leaving 7 bases of the junction unmatched. Germline V lookup: CDR1 MGHRA, CDR2 YSYEKL. CDR3 in amino acids: CASSLTQREVNEQFF. CDR3 in DNA: TGCGCCAGCAGCCTGACTCAGCGGGAGGTCAATGAGCAGTTCTTC.

This rearrangement joins TRBV3-1 (or the pseudogene TRBV3-2) to TRBJ2-3; TRBD2 matches at 14 bases. The trim removed 3 bases at V and 5 bases at J, leaving 13 bases unmatched. The CDR3 runs to 19 residues. CDR1 is LGHDT and CDR2 is YNNKEL in the germline V gene (reference sequence). This CDR3 reads CASSQGRLAGGPFLDTQYF. The CDR3 bases are TGTGCCAGCAGCCAGGGGAGACTAGCGGGAGGGCCTTTCTTAGATACGCAGTATTTT.

This clone has only one observation. The chain joins TRBV18 to TRBJ1-2; 7 nucleotides line up with TRBD1. Trimming removed 0 bases from V and 4 bases from J; junction bases left unmatched: 5. CDR1 and CDR2 (germline): KGHSH, LQKENI. CDR3 size: 15 residues. The CDR3: CASSPPGQPFYGYTF. CDR3 in DNA: TGTGCCAGCTCACCACCGGGACAGCCCTTCTATGGCTACACCTTC.

This chain links TRBV11-3 with TRBJ1-5; 12 positions match TRBD1. Per the germline V gene, CDR1 is SGHNT and CDR2 is YENEEA. This CDR3 is built from 17 residues. V gave up 2 bases and J gave up 6 bases; unmatched junction bases: 8. CDR3 protein: CASSLNGDRGLGQPQHF. Here the CDR3 DNA reads TGTGCCAGCAGCTTAAACGGGGACAGGGGGCTAGGTCAGCCCCAGCATTTT. Looking up the rest from reference TRBV11-3 and TRBJ1-5 gives the full variable domain: EAGVVQSPRYKIIEKKQPVAFWCNPISGHNTLYWYLQNLGQGPELLIRYENEEAVDDSQLPKDRFSAERLKGVDSTLKIQPAELGDSAVYLCASSLNGDRGLGQPQHFGDGTRLSIL.

This chain uses TRBV24-1 with TRBJ2-1; 13 bases align to TRBD2. V gave up 4 bases and J gave up 3 bases; unmatched junction bases: 14. The CDR3 extends over 20 amino acids. CDR1 and CDR2 from the germline V gene are KGHDR and SFDVKD. The CDR3 protein is CATSDPRGTSGKSGYNEQFF. In DNA form, the CDR3 reads TGTGCCACCAGTGACCCGAGAGGGACTAGCGGGAAGTCGGGCTACAATGAGCAGTTCTTC.

This chain connects TRBV9 to TRBJ2-1; tentative D call: TRBD1 (6 bases). Between the trimmed V and J ends, which lost 3 bases and 5 bases, there was a span of 15 bases. Germline V gene lookup returns CDR1 SGDLS and CDR2 YYNGEE. The CDR3 loop spans 15 amino acids. The CDR3 sequence is CASSATGTHNNEQFF. In DNA form, the CDR3 reads TGTGCCAGCAGCGCTACCGGGACACATAACAATGAGCAGTTCTTC.

This clone was detected once. The chain uses TRBV18 and TRBJ1-2; 9 bases line up with TRBD1. The CDR3 runs to 17 residues. The germline CDR1 and CDR2 sequences are KGHSH and LQKENI. V lost 3 bases to trimming and J lost 4 bases; unmatched junction nucleotides: 12. The CDR3 sequence: CASSPRTGASTRYGYTF. The CDR3, as DNA: TGTGCCAGCTCACCTCGGACAGGGGCCTCTACTCGCTATGGCTACACCTTC.

The chain uses TRBV6-5 and TRBJ2-1, with D unclear. The V gene's germline CDR1 is MNHEY and CDR2 SVGAGI. V lost 0 bases and J lost 12, with 15 bases in between. The length of the CDR3 is 14 residues. The CDR3 here is CASSYSFGSRGQFF. CDR3 coding DNA: TGTGCCAGCAGTTACTCCTTTGGTAGCCGAGGGCAGTTCTTC.

The rearrangement joins TRBV19 to TRBJ2-5; weak D call: TRBD2 (6 bases). There are 13 residues in the CDR3. V was trimmed by 4 bases and J by 2 bases, leaving 8 bases between them. Germline values: CDR1 LNHDA, CDR2 SQIVND (reference sequence). CDR3 in amino acids: CASSTSAQETQYF. The CDR3 coding sequence is TGTGCCAGTAGTACTAGCGCGCAAGAGACCCAGTACTTC.